This paragraph reports one T cell receptor (beta chain). Per the germline V gene, CDR1 is LGHNA and CDR2 is YNFKEQ. The CDR3 loop spans 17 amino acids. Trimming stripped 0 bases from V and 7 bases from J, with 19 bases between. These data originate in a study of T cell changes during pregnancy in multiple sclerosis. Method: immunoSEQ multiplex PCR; TCRdb's copy keeps in-frame clones and lacks some. This table holds tens of thousands of clones, 90% to 97% found once. The sample here was CD8+ T cells from peripheral blood mononuclear cells, taken after pregnancy. The chain links TRBV4-2 to TRBJ2-1; D is uncertain. The sequence came from a female donor with multiple sclerosis, enrolled in a pregnancy study. The CDR3 bases are TGTGCCAGCAGCCAAGATCTAATTACCGCATCCAATAATGAGCAGTTCTTC. Translation: CASSQDLITASNNEQFF.